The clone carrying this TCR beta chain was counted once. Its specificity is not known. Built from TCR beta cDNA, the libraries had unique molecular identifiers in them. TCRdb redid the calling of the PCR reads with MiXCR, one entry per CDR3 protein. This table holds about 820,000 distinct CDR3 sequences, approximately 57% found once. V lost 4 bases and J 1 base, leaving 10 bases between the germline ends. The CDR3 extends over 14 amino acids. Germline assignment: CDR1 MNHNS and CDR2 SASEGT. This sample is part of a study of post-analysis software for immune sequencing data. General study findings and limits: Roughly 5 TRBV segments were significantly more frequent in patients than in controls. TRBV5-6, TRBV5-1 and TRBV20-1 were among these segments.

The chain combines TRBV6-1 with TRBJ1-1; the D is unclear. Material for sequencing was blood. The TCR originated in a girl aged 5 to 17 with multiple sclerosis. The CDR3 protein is CASSASARNTEAFF. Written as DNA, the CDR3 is TGTGCCAGCAGTGCCTCGGCCCGGAACACTGAAGCTTTCTTT.